Following are 31 T cell receptor beta chains from one sample sequenced in a study of shared clonotypes between healthy human individuals. The protocol was immunoSEQ multiplex PCR, while the TCRdb copy is restricted to in-frame clones and leaves out a portion. Here the sample spans around 1,000,000 clones, 70% to 85% being singletons. The sample taken for sequencing was memory CD4+ T cells from PBMCs. Subset denoted: CD45RA-negative fraction. These receptors all stem from a man aged 18 to 29 in good health. Some clones in this sample may be carry-over from other donors' samples.

The J gene is TRBJ1-2, the V gene TRBV2; 9 nucleotides align to TRBD1. There are 15 residues in the CDR3. V lost 2 bases to trimming and J lost 7 bases; unmatched junction nucleotides: 8. From germline, CDR1 is SNHLY and CDR2 FYNNEI. Written as DNA, the CDR3 is TGTGCCAGCAGTGAAAGGAACAGGGGGCCGGGTGGCTACACCTTC. Amino acids: CASSERNRGPGGYTF.

The CDR3 is CAWSADRARFF. The CDR3 coding sequence is TGTGCCTGGAGCGCGGACCGAGCTCGGTTCTTC. V is TRBV30 and J is TRBJ2-1; D remains ambiguous. This CDR3 spans 11 amino acids. V was clipped by 3 bases and J by 15 bases, with 15 bases between them. Looked up from germline, CDR1 is GTSNPN and CDR2 is SVGIG (reference sequence).

This chain connects TRBV9 to TRBJ2-7; 11 bases are shared with TRBD2. Unmatched junction bases numbered 9, after V lost 0 bases and J lost 1 base. This CDR3 comprises 18 residues. CDR1 and CDR2 (germline): SGDLS, YYNGEE. CDR3 nucleotide sequence: TGTGCCAGCAGCGTAGCTTTCTCGACTAGCGGGGAATCCTACGAGCAGTACTTC. Translating gives CASSVAFSTSGESYEQYF. Based on the CDR3 plus reference TRBV9 and TRBJ2-7, the full variable domain is DSGVTQTPKHLITATGQRVTLRCSPRSGDLSVYWYQQSLDQGLQFLIQYYNGEERAKGNILERFSAQQFPDLHSELNLSSLELGDSALYFCASSVAFSTSGESYEQYFGPGTRLTVT.

V and J are TRBV18 and TRBJ1-1; TRBD1 matches at 9 bases. In germline, CDR1 is KGHSH, CDR2 LQKENI. The CDR3 runs to 15 residues. The V segment lost 8 bases and the J segment 4 bases; nucleotides outside the gene matches: 11. The CDR3 sequence: CASEAGTGIGTEAFF. The CDR3 region has the DNA TGTGCCAGCGAGGCCGGGACAGGGATTGGCACTGAAGCTTTCTTT.

The genes are TRBV10-3 and TRBJ1-1; 7 bases map to TRBD1. Germline-derived CDR1 and CDR2 are ENHRY and SYGVKD. Losses at the gene ends were 6 bases for V and 4 bases for J; bases not matched to a gene: 11. This CDR3 is built from 15 residues. In nucleotides, the CDR3 is TGTGCCATCAGGAGCAAAGACGGACAGGTCACTGAAGCTTTCTTT. This sequence encodes CAIRSKDGQVTEAFF.

With respect to this clone: This CDR3 is also generated by other DNA sequences in the sample. The chain joins TRBV29-1 to TRBJ1-1; TRBD1 is a possible D gene (5 bases). The CDR3 runs 12 residues. Germline V gives CDR1 SQVTM, CDR2 ANQGSEA. Trimming cost V 3 bases and J 0 bases, with 5 bases left between them. DNA for the CDR3: TGCAGCGTTGACAGGGTGAACACTGAAGCTTTCTTT. Translation gives CSVDRVNTEAFF.

The chain uses TRBV7-2 and TRBJ2-3; TRBD1 might be the D (5 bases). The CDR3 sequence is 15 residues long. Between the trimmed V and J ends, which lost 3 bases and 2 bases, there was a span of 12 bases. Germline V gene lookup returns CDR1 SGHTA and CDR2 FQGNSA. DNA of the CDR3: TGTGCCAGCAGCTTCGTTGGGGCTTACACAGATACGCAGTATTTT. As protein: CASSFVGAYTDTQYF.

On this clone: Other DNA sequences in the sample encode the same CDR3. The chain uses TRBV5-1 and TRBJ2-7, with 8 nucleotides matching TRBD2. Looked up from germline, CDR1 is SGHRS and CDR2 is YFSETQ. The V gene end was trimmed by 0 bases and the J gene end by 0 bases; junction bases not matched to a gene: 5. The CDR3 length is 16 residues. This CDR3 is CASSLGSSGTSYEQYF. The CDR3 region has the DNA TGCGCCAGCAGCTTGGGTAGTAGCGGGACCTCCTACGAGCAGTACTTC.

CDR3 residues: CSVEAVSSYEQYF. For the CDR3, the DNA is TGCAGCGTTGAAGCAGTCAGCTCCTACGAGCAGTACTTC. V usage is TRBV29-1 and J usage is TRBJ2-7; D gene unclear. Trimming took 1 base from V and 0 from J, leaving 7 bases between them. The CDR3 extends over 13 amino acids. Germline V gene sequence: CDR1 SQVTM, CDR2 ANQGSEA.

Concerning this clone: One base away lies a much larger clone, so this may be a sequencing read error. The V gene is TRBV6-1, the J gene TRBJ1-1, with 7 positions matching TRBD1. CDR1 and CDR2 from the germline V gene are MNHNS and SASEGT. The junction had 4 bases not matched to a gene; V was cut back by 6 bases and J by 0 bases. There are 14 residues in the CDR3. CDR3: CASREGQMNTEAFF. CDR3 coding DNA: TGTGCCAGCAGGGAGGGACAGATGAACACTGAAGCTTTCTTT.

J is TRBJ2-6 and V is TRBV28; the D call may be TRBD1 or TRBD2 (6 bases each). Per germline, CDR1 MDHEN and CDR2 SYDVKM. The V end was cut by 7 bases, the J end by 2 bases, with 21 bases between. The CDR3 is 18 residues long. The CDR3 DNA is TGTGCCAGCATTTCCCCCATATATCGGGGGCCTGGGGCCAACGTCCTGACTTTC. Translated: CASISPIYRGPGANVLTF.

The V gene is TRBV18, the J gene TRBJ2-6; D may be TRBD2 (6 bases). The V gene lost 6 bases and the J gene lost 0 bases, with 27 bases spanning the gap. CDR1 and CDR2 (germline): KGHSH, LQKENI. The CDR3 has 21 amino acids. The CDR3 bases are TGTGCCAGCTCCCACGGAGGAGGGAGCACGGCCGCCGTCTCTGGGGCCAACGTCCTGACTTTC. It yields the protein CASSHGGGSTAAVSGANVLTF.

The V gene is TRBV7-9, the J gene TRBJ2-1; 9 bases match TRBD1. CDR1 SEHNR and CDR2 FQNEAQ come from the germline V gene (reference sequence). V lost 5 bases, J lost 6 bases, and 5 bases stayed unmatched. The CDR3 consists of 14 residues. Here the CDR3 reads CASSPGQGINEQFF. CDR3 DNA: TGTGCCAGCAGCCCCGGACAGGGGATCAATGAGCAGTTCTTC.

Turning to this clone: Within the sample, other DNA sequences also encode this same CDR3. The chain links TRBV28 to TRBJ1-1, with D perhaps matching TRBD1 (5 bases). Germline V CDR1 and CDR2: MDHEN, SYDVKM. The CDR3 contains 14 residues. The ends were cut back, 3 bases at V and 1 base at J, with 9 bases in the middle. CDR3 loop: CASSFFGGNTEAFF. The CDR3, as DNA: TGTGCCAGCAGTTTTTTTGGGGGGAACACTGAAGCTTTCTTT. The variable domain in full, with the rest retrieved from reference TRBV28 and TRBJ1-1, is DVKVTQSSRYLVKRTGEKVFLECVQDMDHENMFWYRQDPGLGLRLIYFSYDVKMKEKGDIPEGYSVSREKKERFSLILESASTNQTSMYLCASSFFGGNTEAFFGQGTRLTVV.

The rearrangement uses TRBV11-2 and TRBJ1-3; D is possibly TRBD1 (5 bases). Germline V gene sequence: CDR1 SGHAT, CDR2 FQNNGV. With 4 bases removed from V and 4 bases from J, the gap between germline ends came to 14 bases. The CDR3 extends over 15 amino acids. DNA for the CDR3: TGTGCCAGCAGCTGGACGTGGGGGATGGGAAACACCATATATTTT. Its translation is CASSWTWGMGNTIYF.

V gene TRBV28 combines with J gene TRBJ1-2; no firm D call. V lost 6 bases and J 4 bases, leaving 9 bases between the germline ends. The CDR3 spans 12 residues. Germline-derived CDR1 and CDR2 are MDHEN and SYDVKM. The CDR3 DNA follows: TGTGCCAGCAGCTGGGATGTCTATGGCTACACCTTC. Amino acid sequence: CASSWDVYGYTF.

The chain recombines TRBV5-1 with TRBJ2-7; TRBD2 is a possible D gene (6 bases). Germline CDR1 and CDR2: SGHRS and YFSETQ. This CDR3 contains 16 residues. V was pared by 2 bases and J by 0 bases, with 15 bases between. CDR3 region: CASSLSAGSPSYEQYF. Written as DNA, the CDR3 is TGCGCCAGCAGCTTAAGCGCGGGGAGCCCCTCCTACGAGCAGTACTTC.

The chain has TRBV2 and TRBJ2-7; D gene ambiguous. This CDR3 is built from 12 residues. Germline V lookup: CDR1 SNHLY, CDR2 FYNNEI. Trimming took off 9 bases at V and 6 bases at J, with 15 bases between the two ends. CDR3 sequence (DNA): TGTGCCAGTACGTGGGGTCCACTCGAGCAGTACTTC. Its translation: CASTWGPLEQYF.

The genes are TRBV30 and TRBJ2-5; TRBD1 might be the D (5 bases). The J call could be wrong; TRBJ2-7 is a better fit for the DNA end. The CDR3 contains 12 residues. Germline CDR1 reads GTSNPN; CDR2 reads SVGIG (reference sequence). CDR3 region: CASRDSSYEQYF. CDR3 nucleotide sequence: TGTGCCTCCCGCGACAGTTCCTACGAGCAGTACTTC.

With respect to this clone: Other DNA sequences within the sample encode an identical CDR3. The J gene is TRBJ2-2, the V gene TRBV30; no definite D call. The CDR3 contains 12 residues. The V end lost 1 base, the J end lost 5 bases, and 5 bases lay between the germline ends. Germline CDR1 reads GTSNPN; CDR2 reads SVGIG (reference sequence). This CDR3 is CAWSGLTGELFF. The CDR3 region has the DNA TGTGCCTGGAGTGGGCTTACCGGGGAGCTGTTTTTT.

V usage is TRBV6-5 and J usage is TRBJ2-2; D gene unclear. V shed 2 bases and J shed 7 bases, with 11 bases lying between them. The length of the CDR3 is 14 residues. From germline, CDR1 is MNHEY and CDR2 SVGAGI. CDR3 loop: CASSYHRLGGELFF. CDR3 coding DNA: TGTGCCAGCAGTTACCATAGGCTGGGCGGGGAGCTGTTTTTT.

The V and J genes are TRBV5-4 and TRBJ1-1, with D perhaps matching TRBD1 (5 bases). V was pared by 5 bases and J by 1 base, with 12 bases between. CDR1 is SGHNT, CDR2 YYREEE, per germline (reference sequence). The CDR3 covers 14 residues. The CDR3 DNA follows: TGTGCCAGCAGGACCCTTACAGGGAACACTGAAGCTTTCTTT. Its translation is CASRTLTGNTEAFF.

V and J are TRBV18 and TRBJ1-3; D not resolved. Trimming stripped 5 bases from V and 0 bases from J, with 8 bases between. This CDR3 has 14 residues. Germline-derived CDR1 and CDR2 are KGHSH and LQKENI. CDR3 sequence (DNA): TGTGCCAGCTCAACGGCGAGCTCTGGAAACACCATATATTTT. It yields the protein CASSTASSGNTIYF.

In the case of this clone: Other DNA sequences of this sample code for an identical CDR3. The rearrangement uses TRBV9 and TRBJ2-1; the match to TRBD2 covers 9 bases. Germline V lookup: CDR1 SGDLS, CDR2 YYNGEE. The CDR3 has 15 residues. V lost 2 bases and J lost 3; bases outside the gene matches: 3. This CDR3 is CASSVSGSGYNEQFF. For the CDR3, the DNA is TGTGCCAGCAGCGTTAGCGGGAGTGGCTACAATGAGCAGTTCTTC.

The rearrangement links TRBV27 to TRBJ2-7, with 7 bases that match TRBD2. The length of the CDR3 is 15 residues. V lost 5 bases to trimming and J lost 3 bases; unmatched junction nucleotides: 10. Germline CDR1 MNHEY, CDR2 SMNVEV (reference sequence). The CDR3 is CASSQRLALGYEQYF. The CDR3, as DNA: TGTGCCAGCAGTCAACGACTAGCCCTAGGCTACGAGCAGTACTTC.

Turning to this clone: Other DNA sequences in this sample translate to the same CDR3. The gene calls are TRBV7-9 and TRBJ2-5, with 7 bases that match TRBD1. Germline CDR1 and CDR2: SEHNR and FQNEAQ (reference sequence). The junction had 2 bases not matched to a gene; V was cut back by 2 bases and J by 2 bases. The CDR3 runs 14 residues. In DNA, the CDR3 is TGTGCCAGCAGCTTAAGGACAGGACAAGAGACCCAGTACTTC. This encodes CASSLRTGQETQYF.

The rearrangement joins TRBV6-4 to TRBJ2-3; 7 positions match TRBD2. CDR3 size: 15 residues. CDR1 and CDR2 from the germline V gene are MRHNA and SNTAGT. Trimming cost V 10 bases and J 4 bases; bases outside gene matches: 14. CDR3 region: CATREEGGPADTQYF. CDR3 coding DNA: TGTGCCACCCGGGAGGAGGGAGGGCCGGCAGATACGCAGTATTTT.

This rearrangement joins TRBV2 to TRBJ2-1, with 8 bases lining up with TRBD2. CDR1 is SNHLY, CDR2 FYNNEI, per germline. The trim removed 7 bases at V and 4 bases at J, leaving 3 bases unmatched. The CDR3 is 13 amino acids. This CDR3 reads CASTAGAYNEQFF. The DNA for the CDR3 is TGTGCCAGCACAGCGGGGGCTTACAATGAGCAGTTCTTC.

The gene calls are TRBV2 and TRBJ2-5; no clear D gene. There are 15 residues in the CDR3. Germline CDR1 and CDR2: SNHLY and FYNNEI. The V and J ends lost 4 bases and 1 base respectively, with 13 bases between them. CDR3: CASSGALGSQETQYF. The CDR3 DNA reads as TGTGCCAGCAGTGGAGCGCTAGGCAGCCAAGAGACCCAGTACTTC.

This chain joins TRBV29-1 and TRBJ2-3; TRBD2 is a possible D gene (5 bases). V lost 5 bases, J lost 3 bases, and 15 bases lay in between. The CDR3 is made up of 14 amino acids. In germline, CDR1 is SQVTM, CDR2 ANQGSEA. CDR3 loop: CSVQPGVGTDTQYF. In DNA, the CDR3 is TGCAGCGTTCAGCCCGGGGTTGGGACAGATACGCAGTATTTT.

The V gene is TRBV6-6, the J gene TRBJ2-2; 9 bases line up with TRBD2. The CDR3 totals 15 residues. V lost 5 bases, J lost 0 bases, and 1 base stayed unmatched. Germline CDR1 MNHNY, CDR2 SVGAGI (reference sequence). In DNA form, the CDR3 reads TGTGCCAGCAGTCTAGCGGGGACGAACACCGGGGAGCTGTTTTTT. Protein: CASSLAGTNTGELFF.